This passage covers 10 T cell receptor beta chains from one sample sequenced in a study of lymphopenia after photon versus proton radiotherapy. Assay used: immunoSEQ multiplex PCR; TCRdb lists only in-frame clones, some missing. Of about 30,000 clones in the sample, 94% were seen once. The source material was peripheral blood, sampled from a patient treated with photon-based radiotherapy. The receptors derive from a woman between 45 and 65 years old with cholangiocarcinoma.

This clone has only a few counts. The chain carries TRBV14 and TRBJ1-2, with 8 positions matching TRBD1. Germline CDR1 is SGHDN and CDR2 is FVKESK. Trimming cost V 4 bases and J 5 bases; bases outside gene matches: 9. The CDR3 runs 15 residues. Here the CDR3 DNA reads TGTGCCAGCAGCCGGACAGGGCGGAGGATTTATGGCTACACCTTC. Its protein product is CASSRTGRRIYGYTF. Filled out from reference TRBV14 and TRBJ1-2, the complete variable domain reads EAGVTQFPSHSVIEKGQTVTLRCDPISGHDNLYWYRRVMGKEIKFLLHFVKESKQDESGMPNNRFLAERTGGTYSTLKVQPAELEDSGVYFCASSRTGRRIYGYTFGSGTRLTVV.

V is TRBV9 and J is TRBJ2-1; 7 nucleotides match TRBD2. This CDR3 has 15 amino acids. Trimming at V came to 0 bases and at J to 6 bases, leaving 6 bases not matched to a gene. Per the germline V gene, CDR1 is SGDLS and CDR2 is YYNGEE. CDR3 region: CASSVGAGSSNEQFF. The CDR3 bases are TGTGCCAGCAGCGTAGGAGCGGGGAGTAGCAATGAGCAGTTCTTC.

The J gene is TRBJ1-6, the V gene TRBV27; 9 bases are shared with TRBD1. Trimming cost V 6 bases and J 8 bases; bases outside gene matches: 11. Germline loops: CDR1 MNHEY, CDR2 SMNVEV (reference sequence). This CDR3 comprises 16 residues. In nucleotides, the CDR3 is TGTGCCAGCAGCCTAGGGGGGGGACAGGGTTATTCACCCCTCCACTTT. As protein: CASSLGGGQGYSPLHF.

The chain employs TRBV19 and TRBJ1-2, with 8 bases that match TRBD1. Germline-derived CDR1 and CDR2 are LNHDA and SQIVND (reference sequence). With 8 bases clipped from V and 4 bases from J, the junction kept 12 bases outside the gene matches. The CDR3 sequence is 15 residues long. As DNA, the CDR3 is TGTGCCAGTGTCGACAGGGGATTTGGTGGCTATGGCTACACCTTC. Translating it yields CASVDRGFGGYGYTF. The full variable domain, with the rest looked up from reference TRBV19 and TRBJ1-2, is DGGITQSPKYLFRKEGQNVTLSCEQNLNHDAMYWYRQDPGQGLRLIYYSQIVNDFQKGDIAEGYSVSREKKESFPLTVTSAQKNPTAFYLCASVDRGFGGYGYTFGSGTRLTVV.

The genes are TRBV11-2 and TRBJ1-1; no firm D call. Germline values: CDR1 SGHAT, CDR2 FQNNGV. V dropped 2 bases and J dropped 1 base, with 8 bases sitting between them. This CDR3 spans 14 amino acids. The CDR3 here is CASSLNPWNTEAFF. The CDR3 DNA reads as TGTGCCAGCAGCTTAAACCCGTGGAACACTGAAGCTTTCTTT. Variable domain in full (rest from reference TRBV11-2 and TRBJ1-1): EAGVAQSPRYKIIEKRQSVAFWCNPISGHATLYWYQQILGQGPKLLIQFQNNGVVDDSQLPKDRFSAERLKGVDSTLKIQPAKLEDSAVYLCASSLNPWNTEAFFGQGTRLTVV.

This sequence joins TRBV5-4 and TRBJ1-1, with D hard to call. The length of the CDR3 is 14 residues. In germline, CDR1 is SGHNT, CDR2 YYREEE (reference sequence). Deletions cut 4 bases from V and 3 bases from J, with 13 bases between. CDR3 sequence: CASSQIQRDTEAFF. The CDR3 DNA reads TGTGCCAGCAGCCAAATACAGAGGGACACTGAAGCTTTCTTT.

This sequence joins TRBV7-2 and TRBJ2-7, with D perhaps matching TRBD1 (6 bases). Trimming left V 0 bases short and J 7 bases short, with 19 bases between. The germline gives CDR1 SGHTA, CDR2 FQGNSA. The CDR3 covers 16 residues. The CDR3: CASSLAQGRSSGEQYF. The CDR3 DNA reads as TGTGCCAGCAGCTTAGCCCAGGGGCGAAGTTCGGGGGAGCAGTACTTC. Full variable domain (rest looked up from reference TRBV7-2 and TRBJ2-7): GAGVSQSPSNKVTEKGKDVELRCDPISGHTALYWYRQSLGQGLEFLIYFQGNSAPDKSGLPSDRFSAERTGGSVSTLTIQRTQQEDSAVYLCASSLAQGRSSGEQYFGPGTRLTVT.

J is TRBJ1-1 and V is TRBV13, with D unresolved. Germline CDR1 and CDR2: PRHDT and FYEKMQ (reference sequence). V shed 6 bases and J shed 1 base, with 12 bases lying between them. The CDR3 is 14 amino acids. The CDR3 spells CASSPQTANTEAFF. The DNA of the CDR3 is TGTGCCAGCAGTCCCCAGACCGCGAACACTGAAGCTTTCTTT.

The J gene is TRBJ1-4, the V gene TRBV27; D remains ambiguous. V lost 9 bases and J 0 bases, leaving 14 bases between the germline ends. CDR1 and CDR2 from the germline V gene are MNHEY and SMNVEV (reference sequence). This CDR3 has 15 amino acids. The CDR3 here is CASAQYLTTNEKLFF. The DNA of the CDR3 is TGTGCCAGTGCCCAGTACCTTACAACTAATGAAAAACTGTTTTTT.

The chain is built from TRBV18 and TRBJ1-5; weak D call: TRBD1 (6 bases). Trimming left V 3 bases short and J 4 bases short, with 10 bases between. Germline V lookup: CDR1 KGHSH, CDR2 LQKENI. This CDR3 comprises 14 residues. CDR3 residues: CASSPRDTNQPQHF. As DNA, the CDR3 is TGTGCCAGCTCACCCCGGGACACAAATCAGCCCCAGCATTTT.